The entry below gives a single TCR beta chain sequence along with its context. The data derive from a study of blood T cell repertoires in COVID-19. Germline lookup yields CDR1 LNHDA and CDR2 SQIVND (reference sequence). The CDR3 has 15 amino acids. V lost 7 bases and J lost 6; bases outside the gene matches: 10. Profiled with immunoSEQ multiplex PCR; TCRdb holds only in-frame clones, not every one. Of 250,000 to 300,000 clones listed, about nine tenths are singletons. The chain joins TRBV19 to TRBJ2-2, with TRBD2 identical over 8 bases. Sequences were obtained from peripheral blood. The clonotype was recovered from a young woman with COVID-19, enrolled during active disease. The CDR3 sequence: CASKDPAGEAGELFF. For the CDR3, the DNA is TGTGCCAGTAAGGATCCAGCGGGAGAGGCCGGGGAGCTGTTTTTT.